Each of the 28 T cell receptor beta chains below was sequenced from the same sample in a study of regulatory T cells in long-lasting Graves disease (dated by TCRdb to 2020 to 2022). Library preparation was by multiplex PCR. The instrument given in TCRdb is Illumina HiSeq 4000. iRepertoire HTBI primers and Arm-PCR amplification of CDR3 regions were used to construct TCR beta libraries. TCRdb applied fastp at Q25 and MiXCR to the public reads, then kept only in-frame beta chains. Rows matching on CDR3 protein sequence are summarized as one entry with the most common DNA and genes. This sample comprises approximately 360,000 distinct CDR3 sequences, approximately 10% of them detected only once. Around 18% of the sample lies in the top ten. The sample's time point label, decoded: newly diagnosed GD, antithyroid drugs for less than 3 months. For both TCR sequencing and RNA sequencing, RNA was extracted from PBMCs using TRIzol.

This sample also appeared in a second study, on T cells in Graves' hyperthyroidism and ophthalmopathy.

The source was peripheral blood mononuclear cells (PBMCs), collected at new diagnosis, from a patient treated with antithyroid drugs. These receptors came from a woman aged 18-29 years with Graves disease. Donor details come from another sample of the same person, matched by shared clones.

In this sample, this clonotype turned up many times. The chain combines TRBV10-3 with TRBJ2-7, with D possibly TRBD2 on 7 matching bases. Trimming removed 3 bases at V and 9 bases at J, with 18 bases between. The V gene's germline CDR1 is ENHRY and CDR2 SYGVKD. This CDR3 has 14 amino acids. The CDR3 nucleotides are TGTGCCATCAGTGAAGGAGGTGGGGGGGCGCGGCAGTACTTC. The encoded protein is CAISEGGGGARQYF.

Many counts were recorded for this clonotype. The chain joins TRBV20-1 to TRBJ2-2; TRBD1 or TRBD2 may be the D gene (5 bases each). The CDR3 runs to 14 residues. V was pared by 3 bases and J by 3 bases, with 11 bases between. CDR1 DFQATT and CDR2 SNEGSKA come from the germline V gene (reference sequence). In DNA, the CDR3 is TGCAGTGCTAGGAGGGACGGGTACACCGGGGAGCTGTTTTTT. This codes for CSARRDGYTGELFF.

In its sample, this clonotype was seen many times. The CDR3: CASSPTSGGADEQYV. CDR3 DNA: TGTGCCAGCAGCCCTACTAGCGGGGGGGCGGATGAGCAGTACGTC. The chain combines TRBV6-2 or TRBV6-3 with TRBJ2-7, with 13 bases identical to TRBD2. Germline V gives CDR1 MNHEY, CDR2 SVGEGT. Trimming cost V 6 bases and J 7 bases; bases outside gene matches: 9. The CDR3 runs to 15 residues.

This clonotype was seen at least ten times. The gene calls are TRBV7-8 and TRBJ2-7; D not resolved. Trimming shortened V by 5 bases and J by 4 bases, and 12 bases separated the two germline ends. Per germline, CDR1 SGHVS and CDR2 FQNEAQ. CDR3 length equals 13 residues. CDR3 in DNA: TGTGCCAGCAGCCCACCGCGGCGGTACGAGCAGTACTTC. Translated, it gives CASSPPRRYEQYF.

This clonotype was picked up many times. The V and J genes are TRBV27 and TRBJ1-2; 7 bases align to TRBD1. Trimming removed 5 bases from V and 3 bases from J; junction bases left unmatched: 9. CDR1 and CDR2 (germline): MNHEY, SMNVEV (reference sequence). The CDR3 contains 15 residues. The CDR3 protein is CASSLTRQGYYGYTF. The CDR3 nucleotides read TGTGCCAGCAGTCTCACGAGACAGGGTTACTATGGCTACACCTTC.

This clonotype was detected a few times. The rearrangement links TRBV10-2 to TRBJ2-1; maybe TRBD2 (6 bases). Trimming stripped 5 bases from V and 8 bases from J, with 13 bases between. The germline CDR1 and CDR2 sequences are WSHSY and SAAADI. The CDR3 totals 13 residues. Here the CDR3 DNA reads TGCGCCAGCAGTATGGGACTGCCGGATGAGCAGTTCTTC. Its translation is CASSMGLPDEQFF.

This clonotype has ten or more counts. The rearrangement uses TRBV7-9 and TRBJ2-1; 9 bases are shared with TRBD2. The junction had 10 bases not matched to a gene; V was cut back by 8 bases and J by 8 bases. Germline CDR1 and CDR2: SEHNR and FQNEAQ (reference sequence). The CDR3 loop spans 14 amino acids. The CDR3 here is CASGGSGSIDEQFF. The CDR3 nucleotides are TGTGCCAGCGGCGGTAGCGGGAGCATAGATGAGCAGTTCTTC. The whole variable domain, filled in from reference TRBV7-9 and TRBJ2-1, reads DTGVSQNPRHKITKRGQNVTFRCDPISEHNRLYWYRQTLGQGPEFLTYFQNEAQLEKSRLLSDRFSAERPKGSFSTLEIQRTEQGDSAMYLCASGGSGSIDEQFFGPGTRLTVL.

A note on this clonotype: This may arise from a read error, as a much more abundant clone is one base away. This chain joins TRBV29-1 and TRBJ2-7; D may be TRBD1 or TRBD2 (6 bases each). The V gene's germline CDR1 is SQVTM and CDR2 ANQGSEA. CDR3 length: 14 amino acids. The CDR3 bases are TGCAGCGTTGTCGAGGGGGACTCCCTTTACGAGCAGCACTTC. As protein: CSVVEGDSLYEQHF.

The CDR3 reads CSVVMSRNQPQHF. In nucleotides, the CDR3 is TGCAGCGTTGTAATGAGTCGCAATCAGCCCCAGCATTTT. The V gene is TRBV29-1, the J gene TRBJ1-5; D not certain. There are 13 residues in the CDR3. The V gene's germline CDR1 is SQVTM and CDR2 ANQGSEA. V lost 4 bases and J lost 2, with 9 bases in between.

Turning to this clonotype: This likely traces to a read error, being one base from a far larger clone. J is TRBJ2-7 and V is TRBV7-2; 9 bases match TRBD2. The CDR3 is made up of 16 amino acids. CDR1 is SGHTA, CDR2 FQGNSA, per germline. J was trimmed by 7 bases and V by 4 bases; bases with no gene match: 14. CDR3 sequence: CASSSKTSGEYNEQYF. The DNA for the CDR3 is TGTGCCAGCAGCTCAAAGACTAGCGGAGAGTACAATGAGCAGTACTTC.

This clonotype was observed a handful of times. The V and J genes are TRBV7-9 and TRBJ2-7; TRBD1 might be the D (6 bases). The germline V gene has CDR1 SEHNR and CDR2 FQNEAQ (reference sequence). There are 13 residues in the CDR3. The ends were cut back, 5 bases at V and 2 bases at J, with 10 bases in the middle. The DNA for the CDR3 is TGTGCCAGCAGCCCCCCAGGGGCCTACGAGCAGTACGTC. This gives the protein CASSPPGAYEQYV.

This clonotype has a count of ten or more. The CDR3 DNA follows: TGTGCCACCAGTGATCCTCTCAGGGGTTCCACAGATACGCAGTATTTT. It is translated as CATSDPLRGSTDTQYF. This sequence joins TRBV24-1 and TRBJ2-3, with D perhaps matching TRBD1 (6 bases). V was cut by 3 bases and J by 2 bases, with 14 bases left in between. The CDR3 loop spans 16 amino acids. Germline CDR1 KGHDR, CDR2 SFDVKD.

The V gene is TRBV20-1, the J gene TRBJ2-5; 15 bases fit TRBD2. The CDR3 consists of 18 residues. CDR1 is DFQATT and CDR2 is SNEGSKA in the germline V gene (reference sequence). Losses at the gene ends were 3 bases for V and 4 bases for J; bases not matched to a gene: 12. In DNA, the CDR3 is TGCAGTGCTAGCCCCTGGGGACTAGCGGGAGGAGATGGAGAGACCCAGTACTTC. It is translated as CSASPWGLAGGDGETQYF.

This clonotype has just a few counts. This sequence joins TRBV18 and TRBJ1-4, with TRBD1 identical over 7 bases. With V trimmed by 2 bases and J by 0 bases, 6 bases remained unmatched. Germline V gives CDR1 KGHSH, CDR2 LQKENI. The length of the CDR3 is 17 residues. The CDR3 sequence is CASSPGTALTTNEKLFF. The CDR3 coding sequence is TGTGCCAGCTCACCAGGGACAGCGCTTACAACTAATGAAAAACTGTTTTTT. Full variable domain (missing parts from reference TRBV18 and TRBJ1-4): NAGVMQNPRHLVRRRGQEARLRCSPMKGHSHVYWYRQLPEEGLKFMVYLQKENIIDESGMPKERFSAEFPKEGPSILRIQQVVRGDSAAYFCASSPGTALTTNEKLFFGSGTQLSVL.

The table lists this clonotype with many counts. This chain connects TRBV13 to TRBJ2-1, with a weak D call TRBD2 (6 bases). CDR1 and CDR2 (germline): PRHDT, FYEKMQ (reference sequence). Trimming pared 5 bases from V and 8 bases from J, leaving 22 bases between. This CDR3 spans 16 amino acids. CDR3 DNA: TGTGCCAGCAGCCCCTCCCAACTAGCTCGCGGCGATGAGCAGTTCTTC. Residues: CASSPSQLARGDEQFF.

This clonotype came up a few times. CDR3 sequence (DNA): TGTGCCAGCAGCTTAGAATCGGCGGGAGGGCCCCCTCAAGAGACCCAGTACTTC. Its translation is CASSLESAGGPPQETQYF. The chain has TRBV7-9 and TRBJ2-5; 9 bases match TRBD2. Germline V gives CDR1 SEHNR, CDR2 FQNEAQ (reference sequence). The junction had 11 bases not matched to a gene; V was cut back by 1 base and J by 2 bases. This CDR3 contains 18 residues. Variable domain in full (rest from reference TRBV7-9 and TRBJ2-5): DTGVSQNPRHKITKRGQNVTFRCDPISEHNRLYWYRQTLGQGPEFLTYFQNEAQLEKSRLLSDRFSAERPKGSFSTLEIQRTEQGDSAMYLCASSLESAGGPPQETQYFGPGTRLLVL.

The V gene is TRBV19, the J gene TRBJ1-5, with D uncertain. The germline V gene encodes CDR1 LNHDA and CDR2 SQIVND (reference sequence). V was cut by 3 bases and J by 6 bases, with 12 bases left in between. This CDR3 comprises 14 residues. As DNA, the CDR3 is TGTGCCAGTAGTATCTACGGGGAGGGTCAGCCCCAGCATTTT. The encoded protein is CASSIYGEGQPQHF.

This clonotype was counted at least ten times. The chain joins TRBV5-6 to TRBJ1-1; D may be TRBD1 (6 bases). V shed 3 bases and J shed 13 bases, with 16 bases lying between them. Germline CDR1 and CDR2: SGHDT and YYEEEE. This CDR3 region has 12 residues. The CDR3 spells CASSSQGSVGFF. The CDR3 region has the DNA TGTGCCAGCAGCTCGCAGGGGTCGGTGGGTTTCTTT.

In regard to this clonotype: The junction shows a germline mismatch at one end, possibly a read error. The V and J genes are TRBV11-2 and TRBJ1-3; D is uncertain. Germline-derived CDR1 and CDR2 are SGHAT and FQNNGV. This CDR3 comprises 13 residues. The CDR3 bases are TGTGCCAGCCGCACAGCCTCTGGAGACACCATATATTTT. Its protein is CASRTASGDTIYF.

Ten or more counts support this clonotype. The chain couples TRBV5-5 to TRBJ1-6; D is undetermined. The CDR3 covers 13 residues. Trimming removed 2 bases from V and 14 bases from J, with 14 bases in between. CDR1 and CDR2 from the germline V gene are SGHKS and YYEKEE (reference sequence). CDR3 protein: CASSFSGNAALHF. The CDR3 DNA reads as TGTGCCAGCAGCTTTTCAGGCAACGCGGCCCTCCACTTT. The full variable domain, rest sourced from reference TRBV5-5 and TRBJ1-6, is DAGVTQSPTHLIKTRGQQVTLRCSPISGHKSVSWYQQVLGQGPQFIFQYYEKEERGRGNFPDRFSARQFPNYSSELNVNALLLGDSALYLCASSFSGNAALHFGNGTRLTVT.

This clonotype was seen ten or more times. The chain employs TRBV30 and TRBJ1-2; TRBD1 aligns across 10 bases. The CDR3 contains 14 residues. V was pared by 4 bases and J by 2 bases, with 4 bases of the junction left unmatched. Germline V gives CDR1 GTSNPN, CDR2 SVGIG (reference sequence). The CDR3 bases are TGTGCCTGGATACGGGACAGGGGAAACTATGGCTACACCTTC. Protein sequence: CAWIRDRGNYGYTF.

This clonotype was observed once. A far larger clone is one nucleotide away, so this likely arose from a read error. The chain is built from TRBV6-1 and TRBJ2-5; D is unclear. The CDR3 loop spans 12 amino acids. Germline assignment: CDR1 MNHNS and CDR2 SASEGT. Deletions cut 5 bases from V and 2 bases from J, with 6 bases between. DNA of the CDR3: TGTGCCAGCAGTAAGGGACAAGAGACCCAGTACTTC. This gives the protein CASSKGQETQYF.

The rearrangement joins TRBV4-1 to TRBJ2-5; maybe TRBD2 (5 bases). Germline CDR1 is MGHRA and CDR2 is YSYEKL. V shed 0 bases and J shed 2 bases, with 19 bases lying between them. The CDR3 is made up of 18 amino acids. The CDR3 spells CASSQDDRPSRRQETQYF. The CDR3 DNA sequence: TGCGCCAGCAGCCAAGACGATCGTCCTAGCCGACGTCAAGAGACCCAGTACTTC.

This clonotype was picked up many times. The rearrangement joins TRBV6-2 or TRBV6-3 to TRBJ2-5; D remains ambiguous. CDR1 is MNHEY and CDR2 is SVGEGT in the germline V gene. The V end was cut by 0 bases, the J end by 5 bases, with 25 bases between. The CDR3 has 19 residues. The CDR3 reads CASSYSVPPAGASRETQYF. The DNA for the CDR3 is TGTGCCAGCAGTTACTCGGTCCCCCCGGCAGGTGCCAGCCGGGAGACCCAGTACTTC.

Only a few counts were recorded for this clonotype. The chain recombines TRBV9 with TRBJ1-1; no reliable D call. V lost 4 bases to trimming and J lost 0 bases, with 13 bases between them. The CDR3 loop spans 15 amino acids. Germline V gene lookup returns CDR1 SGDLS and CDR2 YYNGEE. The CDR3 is CASSPSPGMNTEAFF. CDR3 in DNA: TGTGCCAGCAGCCCCAGCCCGGGTATGAACACTGAAGCTTTCTTT.

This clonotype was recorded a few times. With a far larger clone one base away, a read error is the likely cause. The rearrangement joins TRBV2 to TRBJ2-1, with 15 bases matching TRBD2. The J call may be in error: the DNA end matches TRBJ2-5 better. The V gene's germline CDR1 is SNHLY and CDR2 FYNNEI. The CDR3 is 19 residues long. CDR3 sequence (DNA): TGTGCCAGCAGTGAAGAGGACAGGGGACTAGCGGGGGGCCAAGGGACCCAGTACTTC. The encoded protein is CASSEEDRGLAGGQGTQYF.

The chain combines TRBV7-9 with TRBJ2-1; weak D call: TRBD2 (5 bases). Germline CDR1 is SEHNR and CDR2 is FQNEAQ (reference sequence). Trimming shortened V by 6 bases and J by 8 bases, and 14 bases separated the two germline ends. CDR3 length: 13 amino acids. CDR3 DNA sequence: TGTGCCAGCAGTCCCCCCCCGAGGGATGAGCAGTTCTTC. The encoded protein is CASSPPPRDEQFF.

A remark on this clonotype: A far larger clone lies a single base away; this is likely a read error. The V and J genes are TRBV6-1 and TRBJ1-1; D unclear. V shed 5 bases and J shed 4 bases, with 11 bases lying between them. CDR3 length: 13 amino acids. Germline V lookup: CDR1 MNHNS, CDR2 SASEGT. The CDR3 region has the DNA TGTGCCAGCAGTATTGGGAAGAGCACTGAAGCTTTCTTT. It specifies CASSIGKSTEAFF.